The clone carrying this T cell receptor (beta chain) has only a few counts. This sample is part of a study of T cells after yellow fever vaccination. Unmatched junction bases numbered 6, after V lost 6 bases and J lost 8 bases. Germline V gene sequence: CDR1 MNHNS, CDR2 SASEGT. The CDR3 runs to 14 residues. TCRdb passed the 5' RACE reads through MiXCR, listing each CDR3 protein once. The data contain approximately 600,000 distinct CDR3 sequences, about 12% of them singletons. The chain uses TRBV6-1 and TRBJ2-3; 12 bases agree with TRBD2. The sample consisted of PBMCs, taken on the day of the yellow fever booster vaccination. This sequence originates from a man aged 25-40 years who received the YFV17D yellow fever vaccine. CDR3 region: CASRSTSGSGTQYF. In nucleotides, the CDR3 is TGTGCCAGCAGGTCGACTAGCGGGAGCGGTACGCAGTATTTT.